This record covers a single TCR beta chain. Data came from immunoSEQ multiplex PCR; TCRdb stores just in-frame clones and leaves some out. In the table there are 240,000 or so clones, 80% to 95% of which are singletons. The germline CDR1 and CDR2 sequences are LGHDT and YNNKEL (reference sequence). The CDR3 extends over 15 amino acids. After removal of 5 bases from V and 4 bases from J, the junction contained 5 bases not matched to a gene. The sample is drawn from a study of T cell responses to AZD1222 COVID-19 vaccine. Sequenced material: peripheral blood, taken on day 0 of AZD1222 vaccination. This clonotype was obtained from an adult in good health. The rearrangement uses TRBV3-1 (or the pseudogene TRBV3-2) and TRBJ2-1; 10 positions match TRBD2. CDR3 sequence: CASSKRGGSYNEQFF. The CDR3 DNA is TGTGCCAGCAGCAAGCGGGGGGGCTCTTACAATGAGCAGTTCTTC.